This TCR beta chain emerged from a study of control samples from healthy donors and cancer patients. The table came from immunoSEQ multiplex PCR; TCRdb's copy has only in-frame clones and leaves some out. The sample holds 95,000 to 130,000 clones, 93% seen once. The germline CDR1 and CDR2 sequences are LGHNT and FRNRAP. The length of the CDR3 is 16 residues. Germline trimming cut 3 bases from V and 0 bases from J; bases unmatched to any gene: 4. The source material was blood. This clonotype was obtained from a man aged 30 to 39 in good health. The chain employs TRBV12-5 and TRBJ2-2; 7 nucleotides align to TRBD2. In nucleotides, the CDR3 is TGTGCTAGTGGTTTAGGGACTAACTCGAACACCGGGGAGCTGTTTTTT. It yields the protein CASGLGTNSNTGELFF. The full variable domain, rest sourced from reference TRBV12-5 and TRBJ2-2, is DARVTQTPRHKVTEMGQEVTMRCQPILGHNTVFWYRQTMMQGLELLAYFRNRAPLDDSGMPKDRFSAEMPDATLATLKIQPSEPRDSAVYFCASGLGTNSNTGELFFGEGSRLTVL.